The sequence of this T cell receptor (beta chain) was determined in a study of beta chain features in type 1 diabetes. Isolated RNA was reverse transcribed in full, so expressed TCRB transcripts were sequenced. The data were produced by immunoSEQ multiplex PCR, yet TCRdb's version contains in-frame clones alone and is incomplete. The table lists nearly 350,000 clones, 7.5% to 9% of them singletons. Germline loops: CDR1 MNHNY, CDR2 SVGAGI (reference sequence). The CDR3 has 13 residues. Trimming removed 2 bases at V and 5 bases at J, with 9 bases between. There was one heparinised blood draw per donor, averaging roughly 110 mL.

The specimen sequenced was central memory CD4+ T cells from blood. The chain uses TRBV6-6 and TRBJ2-5; D is unresolved. This clonotype was obtained from a woman aged 18-30 years in good health. CDR3 coding DNA: TGTGCCAGCAGTTACCCCCAGCCTGAGACCCAGTACTTC. Its translation: CASSYPQPETQYF.